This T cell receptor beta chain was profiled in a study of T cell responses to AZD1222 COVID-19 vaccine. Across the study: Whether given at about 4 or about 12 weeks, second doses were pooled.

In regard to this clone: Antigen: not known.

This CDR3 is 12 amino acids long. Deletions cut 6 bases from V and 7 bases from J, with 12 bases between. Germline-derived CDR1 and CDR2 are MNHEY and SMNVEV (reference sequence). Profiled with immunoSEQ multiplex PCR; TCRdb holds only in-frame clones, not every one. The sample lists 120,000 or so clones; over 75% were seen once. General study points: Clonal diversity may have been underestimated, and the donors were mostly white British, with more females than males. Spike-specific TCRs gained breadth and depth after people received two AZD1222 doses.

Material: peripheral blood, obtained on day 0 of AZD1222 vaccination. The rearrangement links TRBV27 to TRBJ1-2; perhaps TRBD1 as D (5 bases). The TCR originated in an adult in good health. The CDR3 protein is CASRSGTFGYTF. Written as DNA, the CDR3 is TGTGCCAGCAGGTCCGGGACCTTTGGCTACACCTTC.